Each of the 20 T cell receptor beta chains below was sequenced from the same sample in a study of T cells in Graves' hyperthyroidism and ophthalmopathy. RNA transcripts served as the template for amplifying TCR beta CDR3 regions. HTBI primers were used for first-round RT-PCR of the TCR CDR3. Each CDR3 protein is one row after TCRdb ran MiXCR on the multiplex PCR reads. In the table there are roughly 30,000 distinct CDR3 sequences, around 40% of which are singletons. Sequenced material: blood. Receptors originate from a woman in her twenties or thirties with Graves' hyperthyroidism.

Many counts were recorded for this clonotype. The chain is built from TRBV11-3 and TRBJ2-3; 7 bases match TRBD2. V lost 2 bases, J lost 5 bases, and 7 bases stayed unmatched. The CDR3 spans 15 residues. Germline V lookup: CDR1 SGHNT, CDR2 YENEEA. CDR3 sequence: CASSLISGGVDTQYF. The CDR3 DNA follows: TGTGCCAGCAGCTTAATCTCGGGGGGAGTAGATACGCAGTATTTT. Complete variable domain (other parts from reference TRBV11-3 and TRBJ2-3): EAGVVQSPRYKIIEKKQPVAFWCNPISGHNTLYWYLQNLGQGPELLIRYENEEAVDDSQLPKDRFSAERLKGVDSTLKIQPAELGDSAVYLCASSLISGGVDTQYFGPGTRLTVL.

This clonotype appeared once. The CDR3 sequence: CSVLAGAYEQYF. CDR3 DNA sequence: TGCAGCGTTTTAGCGGGGGCCTACGAGCAGTACTTC. The chain joins TRBV29-1 to TRBJ2-7, with 9 bases fitting TRBD2. V shed 5 bases, J shed 2 bases, and the junction held 1 base outside the gene matches. There are 12 residues in the CDR3. Germline V gene sequence: CDR1 SQVTM, CDR2 ANQGSEA.

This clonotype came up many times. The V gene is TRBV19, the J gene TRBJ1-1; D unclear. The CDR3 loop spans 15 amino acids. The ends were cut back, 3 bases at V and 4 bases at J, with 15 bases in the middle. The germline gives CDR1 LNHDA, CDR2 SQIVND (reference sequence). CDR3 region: CASSMGRTPTTEAFF. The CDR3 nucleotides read TGTGCCAGTAGTATGGGCAGGACCCCGACCACTGAAGCTTTCTTT.

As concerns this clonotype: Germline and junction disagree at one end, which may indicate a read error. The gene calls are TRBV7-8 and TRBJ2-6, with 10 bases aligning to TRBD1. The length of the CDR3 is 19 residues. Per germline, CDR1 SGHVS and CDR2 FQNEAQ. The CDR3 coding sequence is TGTGCCAGCAGCTCTCCCCCCTTGGGCGGGGACAGGGGCTCGAACACTGAAGCTTTC. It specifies CASSSPPLGGDRGSNTEAF.

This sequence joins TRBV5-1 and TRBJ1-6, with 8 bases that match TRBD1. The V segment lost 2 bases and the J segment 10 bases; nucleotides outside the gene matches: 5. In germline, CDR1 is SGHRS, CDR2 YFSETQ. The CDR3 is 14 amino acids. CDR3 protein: CASSLGQGTSPLHF. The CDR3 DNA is TGCGCCAGCAGCTTAGGACAGGGAACATCACCCCTCCACTTT.

The CDR3 loop reads CSLRTGETEAFF. In DNA form, the CDR3 reads TGCAGCTTAAGGACAGGGGAAACTGAAGCTTTCTTT. V and J are TRBV29-1 and TRBJ1-1, with TRBD1 matching over 9 bases. Germline CDR1 and CDR2: SQVTM and ANQGSEA. V lost 8 bases and J lost 5; bases outside the gene matches: 6. This CDR3 comprises 12 residues.

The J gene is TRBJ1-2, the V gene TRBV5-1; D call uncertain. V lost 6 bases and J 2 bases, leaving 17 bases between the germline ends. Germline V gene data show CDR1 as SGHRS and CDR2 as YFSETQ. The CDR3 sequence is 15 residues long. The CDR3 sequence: CASKRTEGWNYGYTF. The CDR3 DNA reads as TGCGCCAGCAAGAGGACCGAGGGTTGGAACTATGGCTACACCTTC.

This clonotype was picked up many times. Written as DNA, the CDR3 is TGCAGCCCTACAGGGGGGCTCACTGAAGCTTTCTTT. It encodes CSPTGGLTEAFF. The rearrangement uses TRBV20-1 and TRBJ1-1, with 8 positions matching TRBD1. CDR1 DFQATT and CDR2 SNEGSKA come from the germline V gene (reference sequence). The CDR3 has 12 amino acids.

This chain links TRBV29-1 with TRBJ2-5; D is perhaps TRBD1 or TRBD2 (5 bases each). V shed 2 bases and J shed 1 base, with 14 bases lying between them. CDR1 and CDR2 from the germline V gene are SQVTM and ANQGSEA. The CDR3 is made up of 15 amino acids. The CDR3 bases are TGCAGCGTTGAAATCCGGGGCCCCAGCCAAGAGACCCAGTACTTC. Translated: CSVEIRGPSQETQYF.

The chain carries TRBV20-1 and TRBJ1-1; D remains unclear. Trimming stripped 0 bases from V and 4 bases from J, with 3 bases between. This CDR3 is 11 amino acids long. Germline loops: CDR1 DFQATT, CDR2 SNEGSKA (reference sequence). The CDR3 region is CSAREGTEAFF. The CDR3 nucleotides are TGCAGTGCTAGAGAGGGCACTGAAGCTTTCTTT.

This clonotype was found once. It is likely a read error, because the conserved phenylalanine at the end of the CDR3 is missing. The CDR3 nucleotides are TGTGCCAGCAGCTACAGTGAAGGCTCCTACAATGAGCAGTTCCTC. This gives the protein CASSYSEGSYNEQFL. This rearrangement joins TRBV7-3 to TRBJ2-1; unclear D gene. Germline-derived CDR1 and CDR2 are SGHTA and FQGTGA. The V and J ends lost 4 bases and 0 bases respectively, with 10 bases between them. This CDR3 is built from 15 residues.

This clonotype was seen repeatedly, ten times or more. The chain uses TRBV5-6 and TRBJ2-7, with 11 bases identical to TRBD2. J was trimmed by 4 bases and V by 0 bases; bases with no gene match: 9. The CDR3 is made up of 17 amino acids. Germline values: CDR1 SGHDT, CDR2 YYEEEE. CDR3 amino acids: CASSLAYTSGRRYEQYF. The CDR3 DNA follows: TGTGCCAGCAGCTTGGCGTACACTAGCGGGAGACGGTACGAGCAGTACTTC. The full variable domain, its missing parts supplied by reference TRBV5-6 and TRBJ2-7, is DAGVTQSPTHLIKTRGQQVTLRCSPKSGHDTVSWYQQALGQGPQFIFQYYEEEERQRGNFPDRFSGHQFPNYSSELNVNALLLGDSALYLCASSLAYTSGRRYEQYFGPGTRLTVT.

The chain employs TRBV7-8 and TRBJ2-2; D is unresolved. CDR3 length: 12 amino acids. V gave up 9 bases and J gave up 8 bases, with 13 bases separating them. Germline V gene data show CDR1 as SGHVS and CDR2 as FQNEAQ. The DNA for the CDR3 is TGTGCCAGTGTCAGCAGAGGTGGGGAGCTGTTTTTT. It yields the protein CASVSRGGELFF.

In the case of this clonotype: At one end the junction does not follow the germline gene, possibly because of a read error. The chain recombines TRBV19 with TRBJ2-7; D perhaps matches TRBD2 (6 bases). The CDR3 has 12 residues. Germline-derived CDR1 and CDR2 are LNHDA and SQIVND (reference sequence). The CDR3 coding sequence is TGTGCCATTAGTACAGCTAGCGAGCCAAGGTACTTC. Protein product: CAISTASEPRYF.

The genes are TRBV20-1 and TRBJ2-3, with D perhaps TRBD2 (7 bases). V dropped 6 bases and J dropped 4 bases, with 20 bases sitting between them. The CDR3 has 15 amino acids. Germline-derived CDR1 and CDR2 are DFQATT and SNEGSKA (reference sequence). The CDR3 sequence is CSADGGGSRADTQYF. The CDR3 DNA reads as TGCAGTGCCGACGGGGGCGGGAGCCGCGCAGATACGCAGTATTTT.

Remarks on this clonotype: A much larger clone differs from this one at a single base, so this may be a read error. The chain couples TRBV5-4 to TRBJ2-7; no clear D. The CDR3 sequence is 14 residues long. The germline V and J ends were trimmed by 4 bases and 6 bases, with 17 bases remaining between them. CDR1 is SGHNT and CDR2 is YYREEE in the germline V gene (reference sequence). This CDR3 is CASSMGDSPGEQYF. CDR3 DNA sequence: TGTGCCAGCAGCATGGGTGATAGTCCGGGCGAGCAGTACTTC.

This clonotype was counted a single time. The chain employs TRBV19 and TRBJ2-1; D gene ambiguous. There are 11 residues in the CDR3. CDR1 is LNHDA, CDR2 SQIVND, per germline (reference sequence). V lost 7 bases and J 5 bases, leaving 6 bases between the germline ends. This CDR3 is CASTYNNEQFF. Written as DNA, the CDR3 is TGTGCCAGTACGTACAACAATGAGCAGTTCTTC.

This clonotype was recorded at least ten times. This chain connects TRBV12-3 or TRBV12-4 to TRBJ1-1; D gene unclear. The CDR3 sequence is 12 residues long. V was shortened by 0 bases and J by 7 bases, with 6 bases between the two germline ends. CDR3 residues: CASSLAAREAFF. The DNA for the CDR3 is TGTGCCAGCAGTTTAGCGGCCCGTGAAGCTTTCTTT.

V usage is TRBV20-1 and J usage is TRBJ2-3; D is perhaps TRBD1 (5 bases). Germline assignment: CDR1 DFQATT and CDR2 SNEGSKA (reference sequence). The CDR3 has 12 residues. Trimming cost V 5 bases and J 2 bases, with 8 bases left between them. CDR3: CSAAGNTDTQYF. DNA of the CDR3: TGCAGTGCTGCAGGGAACACAGATACGCAGTATTTT.

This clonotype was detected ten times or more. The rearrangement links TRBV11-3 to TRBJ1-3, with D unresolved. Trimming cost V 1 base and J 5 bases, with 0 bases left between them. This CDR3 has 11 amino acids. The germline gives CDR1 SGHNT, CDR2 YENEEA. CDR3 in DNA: TGTGCCAGCAGCTTAGGAAACACCATATATTTT. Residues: CASSLGNTIYF.